These 16 T cell receptor beta chains came from one sample sequenced in a study of control samples from healthy donors and cancer patients. Profiling relied on immunoSEQ multiplex PCR, and the TCRdb table lists in-frame clones only, not all of them. The sample has about 130,000 clones, roughly 94% seen once. Sequencing was carried out using PBMCs. The receptors come from a man in his 60s with colorectal cancer.

The rearrangement uses TRBV30 and TRBJ1-2; tentative D call: TRBD1 (5 bases). The CDR3 consists of 11 residues. Germline V gives CDR1 GTSNPN, CDR2 SVGIG (reference sequence). V lost 1 base and J lost 8, with 8 bases in between. The CDR3 sequence is CAWSGGPGYTF. The DNA of the CDR3 is TGTGCCTGGAGTGGGGGACCCGGCTACACCTTC.

The chain joins TRBV4-1 to TRBJ1-4, with D possibly TRBD1 on 5 matching bases. There are 16 residues in the CDR3. Germline V gene lookup returns CDR1 MGHRA and CDR2 YSYEKL. Trimming removed 2 bases at V and 0 bases at J, with 10 bases between. In nucleotides, the CDR3 is TGCGCCAGCAGCCAATATGGGGGAGCAACTAATGAAAAACTGTTTTTT. This gives the protein CASSQYGGATNEKLFF.

The chain's CDR3 is CASSPQGDRDGSPLHF. The CDR3 region has the DNA TGCGCCAGCAGCCCTCAGGGGGACAGGGATGGATCACCCCTCCACTTT. The chain recombines TRBV5-1 with TRBJ1-6; TRBD1 agrees at 9 bases. The CDR3 length is 16 residues. Trimming at V came to 4 bases and at J to 10 bases, leaving 12 bases not matched to a gene. Per the germline V gene, CDR1 is SGHRS and CDR2 is YFSETQ.

The rearrangement joins TRBV27 to TRBJ2-5, with 8 positions matching TRBD1. V trimming: 5 bases; J trimming: 7 bases; junction bases outside the gene matches: 9. The CDR3 is made up of 14 amino acids. Germline values: CDR1 MNHEY, CDR2 SMNVEV (reference sequence). CDR3 bases: TGTGCCAGCAGTGCCCCCGGACAGGGATGGACCCAGTACTTC. Amino acid sequence: CASSAPGQGWTQYF.

The chain links TRBV28 to TRBJ1-2; TRBD1 aligns across 7 bases. The CDR3 contains 14 residues. V dropped 2 bases and J dropped 6; count of bases not matched to a gene: 6. Germline CDR1 and CDR2: MDHEN and SYDVKM. The CDR3 here is CASSLPGTADGYTF. The CDR3 nucleotides are TGTGCCAGCAGTTTACCCGGGACAGCAGATGGCTACACCTTC.

The V call is TRBV19, the J call TRBJ2-7; D not resolved. The CDR3 spans 13 residues. The V end lost 0 bases, the J end lost 3 bases, and 6 bases lay between the germline ends. The germline V gene has CDR1 LNHDA and CDR2 SQIVND (reference sequence). CDR3 loop: CASSIDRNYEQYF. The CDR3 DNA sequence: TGTGCCAGTAGTATAGATAGGAACTACGAGCAGTACTTC. Supplemented by reference TRBV19 and TRBJ2-7, the full variable domain reads DGGITQSPKYLFRKEGQNVTLSCEQNLNHDAMYWYRQDPGQGLRLIYYSQIVNDFQKGDIAEGYSVSREKKESFPLTVTSAQKNPTAFYLCASSIDRNYEQYFGPGTRLTVT.

The chain carries TRBV10-3 and TRBJ2-5; D call uncertain. The CDR3 has 11 amino acids. The germline CDR1 and CDR2 sequences are ENHRY and SYGVKD. V was shortened by 3 bases and J by 4 bases, with 3 bases between the two germline ends. CDR3 sequence reads: CAISDLETQYF. CDR3 sequence (DNA): TGTGCCATCAGTGACTTAGAGACCCAGTACTTC.

This chain connects TRBV30 to TRBJ1-4; tentatively, D is TRBD1 (5 bases). The germline V gene has CDR1 GTSNPN and CDR2 SVGIG (reference sequence). V lost 0 bases and J 8 bases, leaving 13 bases between the germline ends. CDR3 length: 14 amino acids. DNA of the CDR3: TGTGCCTGGAGTGTATCCCAGGGAAGCGAAAAACTGTTTTTT. Protein sequence: CAWSVSQGSEKLFF.

CDR3 loop: CASSQEMGGRTDTQYF. DNA for the CDR3: TGTGCCAGCAGCCAAGAGATGGGGGGCCGCACAGATACGCAGTATTTT. The chain has TRBV3-1 (or the pseudogene TRBV3-2) and TRBJ2-3; D possibly matches TRBD1 or TRBD2 (6 bases each). Germline-derived CDR1 and CDR2 are LGHDT and YNNKEL (reference sequence). Trimming took 0 bases from V and 1 from J, leaving 11 bases between them. This CDR3 contains 16 residues.

This chain uses TRBV6-5 with TRBJ2-7; 8 bases align to TRBD2. This CDR3 comprises 15 residues. The V and J ends lost 6 bases and 2 bases, in that order; junction bases with no gene match: 9. From germline, CDR1 is MNHEY and CDR2 SVGAGI. CDR3 protein: CASSRTGGPAYEQYF. CDR3 DNA: TGTGCCAGCAGCCGCACGGGGGGGCCGGCCTACGAGCAGTACTTC.

This chain joins TRBV27 and TRBJ2-6; TRBD1 matches at 7 bases. Germline trimming cut 6 bases from V and 0 bases from J; bases unmatched to any gene: 14. CDR1 is MNHEY, CDR2 SMNVEV, per germline (reference sequence). The CDR3 contains 19 residues. The CDR3 reads CASSRRPPGQPSGANVLTF. DNA for the CDR3: TGTGCCAGCAGCCGACGGCCACCGGGACAGCCCTCTGGGGCCAACGTCCTGACTTTC.

The chain joins TRBV11-2 to TRBJ2-7, with a weak D call TRBD1 (6 bases). Trimming pared 6 bases from V and 0 bases from J, leaving 21 bases between. This CDR3 comprises 17 residues. CDR1 and CDR2 (germline): SGHAT, FQNNGV. In DNA, the CDR3 is TGTGCCAGCAGAAAAGCATACCACAGGGAAAGCTCCTACGAGCAGTACTTC. Translated, it gives CASRKAYHRESSYEQYF. Looking up the rest from reference TRBV11-2 and TRBJ2-7 gives the full variable domain: EAGVAQSPRYKIIEKRQSVAFWCNPISGHATLYWYQQILGQGPKLLIQFQNNGVVDDSQLPKDRFSAERLKGVDSTLKIQPAKLEDSAVYLCASRKAYHRESSYEQYFGPGTRLTVT.

The genes are TRBV5-1 and TRBJ1-1; TRBD1 matches 7 bases. Germline CDR1 is SGHRS and CDR2 is YFSETQ. V gave up 4 bases and J gave up 4 bases; unmatched junction bases: 10. The CDR3 runs to 15 residues. CDR3 DNA sequence: TGCGCCAGCAGCCTCCCGGAACAGGGGTTCACTGAAGCTTTCTTT. It translates to CASSLPEQGFTEAFF.

This chain links TRBV6-1 with TRBJ1-5; D unclear. The CDR3 has 14 residues. The V and J ends lost 0 bases and 5 bases respectively, with 8 bases between them. Looked up from germline, CDR1 is MNHNS and CDR2 is SASEGT. CDR3 sequence reads: CASSEAREDQPQHF. CDR3 DNA: TGTGCCAGCAGTGAAGCGCGGGAGGATCAGCCCCAGCATTTT.

The rearrangement links TRBV27 to TRBJ1-2; D gene ambiguous. V shed 0 bases and J shed 1 base, with 9 bases lying between them. This CDR3 is 15 amino acids long. Looked up from germline, CDR1 is MNHEY and CDR2 is SMNVEV (reference sequence). CDR3 DNA sequence: TGTGCCAGCAGTTTATCGTCGGGGTATAACTATGGCTACACCTTC. It is translated as CASSLSSGYNYGYTF.

The chain has TRBV19 and TRBJ1-4, with D perhaps matching TRBD1 (5 bases). Germline V CDR1 and CDR2: LNHDA, SQIVND (reference sequence). V was clipped by 5 bases and J by 7 bases, with 14 bases between them. The CDR3 is made up of 14 amino acids. The CDR3: CASSGGALGEKLFF. Here the CDR3 DNA reads TGTGCCAGTAGTGGAGGGGCGCTCGGTGAAAAACTGTTTTTT.